These 10 T cell receptor beta chains originate from one sample sequenced in a study of T-cell memory formation after mild COVID-19. TCRdb re-analysed the 5' RACE reads in MiXCR, keeping a single row per CDR3 protein. The data show 500,000 to 550,000 distinct CDR3 sequences, over 20% seen once. The sequencing input was PBMCs or a T cell subset sorted from them (not recorded which). These receptors originate from an adult woman who had mild COVID-19 (a few samples of this study predate the infection). Cell type and time point are not known.

This clonotype was picked up a small number of times. V is TRBV6-2 or TRBV6-3 and J is TRBJ1-5; D unclear. CDR3 length: 15 amino acids. The V and J ends lost 2 bases and 8 bases respectively, with 16 bases between them. The germline V gene encodes CDR1 MNHEY and CDR2 SVGEGT. The CDR3 sequence: CASSYARMAFKPQHF. The CDR3 region has the DNA TGTGCCAGCAGTTACGCGAGAATGGCGTTCAAGCCCCAGCATTTT.

This sequence joins TRBV6-1 and TRBJ1-1, with a possible D match to TRBD1 (5 bases). Trimming shortened V by 7 bases and J by 8 bases, and 23 bases separated the two germline ends. Germline CDR1 and CDR2: MNHNS and SASEGT. The CDR3 is made up of 15 amino acids. CDR3 region: CASTPGGLGDPEAFF. The CDR3 bases are TGTGCCAGCACCCCCGGAGGGTTAGGGGACCCCGAAGCTTTCTTT.

This clonotype has just a few counts. The chain has TRBV7-6 and TRBJ2-1; 13 nucleotides align to TRBD2. The J segment lost 2 bases and the V segment lost 3 bases, leaving 13 bases of the junction unmatched. CDR1 is SGHVS, CDR2 FNYEAQ, per germline. This CDR3 is 20 amino acids long. The CDR3 DNA sequence: TGTGCCAGCAGCTTCGCCGGGACTAGCGGGATCCTGTCCCCCTACAATGAGCAGTTCTTC. It specifies CASSFAGTSGILSPYNEQFF.

This clonotype came up a few times. J is TRBJ2-3 and V is TRBV6-2 or TRBV6-3; 8 bases agree with TRBD2. Germline CDR1 MNHEY, CDR2 SVGEGT. This CDR3 has 16 residues. J was trimmed by 6 bases and V by 2 bases; bases with no gene match: 10. The CDR3 reads CASSYEAGGLADTQYF. The CDR3, as DNA: TGTGCCAGCAGTTACGAGGCGGGAGGACTGGCGGATACGCAGTATTTT.

The genes are TRBV5-1 and TRBJ2-7, with a possible D match to TRBD2 (5 bases). Germline V gene data show CDR1 as SGHRS and CDR2 as YFSETQ. With 3 bases removed from V and 2 bases from J, the gap between germline ends came to 12 bases. This CDR3 comprises 14 residues. The CDR3 reads CASSSKDGTYEQYF. CDR3 DNA: TGCGCCAGCAGCTCTAAGGACGGGACCTACGAGCAGTACTTC.

With respect to this clonotype: At one end the junction does not follow the germline gene, possibly because of a read error. The gene calls are TRBV15 and TRBJ2-3; perhaps TRBD1 as D (6 bases). Germline V CDR1 and CDR2: LNHNV, YYDKDF (reference sequence). The CDR3 consists of 17 residues. Written as DNA, the CDR3 is TGTGCCACCAGCAGAGTGAATCACAGGGCTAGCACAGATACGCAGTCTTTT. Translation gives CATSRVNHRASTDTQSF. Using reference TRBV15 and TRBJ2-3 for the parts outside the CDR3, the full variable domain is DAMVIQNPRYQVTQFGKPVTLSCSQTLNHNVMYWYQQKSSQAPKLLFHYYDKDFNNEADTPDNFQSRRPNTSFCFLDIRSPGLGDTAMYLCATSRVNHRASTDTQSFGPGTRLTVL.

This chain uses TRBV4-2 with TRBJ2-1; D tentatively fits TRBD1 or TRBD2 (6 bases each). The CDR3 runs to 17 residues. The V gene lost 0 bases and the J gene lost 3 bases, with 15 bases spanning the gap. Germline V lookup: CDR1 LGHNA, CDR2 YNFKEQ. The CDR3 sequence is CASSQDVRGPFYNEQFF. CDR3 in DNA: TGTGCCAGCAGCCAAGATGTCCGGGGGCCCTTCTACAATGAGCAGTTCTTC.

This clonotype occurred many times. The gene calls are TRBV18 and TRBJ1-3; D remains unclear. There are 14 residues in the CDR3. Germline-derived CDR1 and CDR2 are KGHSH and LQKENI. Trimming pared 8 bases from V and 0 bases from J, leaving 11 bases between. CDR3: CASSPQSSGNTIYF. In DNA form, the CDR3 reads TGTGCCAGCAGCCCCCAGAGCTCTGGAAACACCATATATTTT.

This clonotype appeared a few times. This chain uses TRBV20-1 with TRBJ2-1, with D possibly matching TRBD2 (5 bases). V lost 5 bases and J 8 bases, leaving 13 bases between the germline ends. CDR1 and CDR2 from the germline V gene are DFQATT and SNEGSKA (reference sequence). There are 12 residues in the CDR3. CDR3 nucleotide sequence: TGCAGTGCTTCGGGGTTCGGCGATGAGCAGTTCTTC. This translates into CSASGFGDEQFF.

This clonotype was counted ten times or more. The chain has TRBV7-6 and TRBJ1-2, with D perhaps TRBD1 (5 bases). Between the trimmed V and J ends, which lost 3 bases and 3 bases, there was a span of 8 bases. The CDR3 extends over 13 amino acids. CDR1 and CDR2 (germline): SGHVS, FNYEAQ. The CDR3 nucleotides read TGTGCCAGCAGCTTCGGACATGACTATGGCTACACCTTC. Its protein product is CASSFGHDYGYTF.